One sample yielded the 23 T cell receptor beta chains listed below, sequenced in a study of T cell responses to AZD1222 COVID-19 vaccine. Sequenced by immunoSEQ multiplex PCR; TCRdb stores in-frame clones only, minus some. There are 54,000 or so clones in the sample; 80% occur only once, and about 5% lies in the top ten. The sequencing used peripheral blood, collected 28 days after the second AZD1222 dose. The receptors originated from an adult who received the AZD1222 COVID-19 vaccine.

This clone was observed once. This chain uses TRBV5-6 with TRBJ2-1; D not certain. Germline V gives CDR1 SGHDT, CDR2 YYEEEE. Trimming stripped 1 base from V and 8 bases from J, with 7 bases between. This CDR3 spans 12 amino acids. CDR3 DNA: TGTGCCAGCAGCTTGCATCGCGATGAGCAGTTCTTC. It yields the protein CASSLHRDEQFF.

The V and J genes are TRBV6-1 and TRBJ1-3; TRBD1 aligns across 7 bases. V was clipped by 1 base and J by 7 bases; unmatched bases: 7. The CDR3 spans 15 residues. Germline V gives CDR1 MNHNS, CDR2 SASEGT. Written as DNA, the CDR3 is TGTGCCAGCAGTGAAGGCTCGCCCAGGGGGAACACCATATATTTT. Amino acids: CASSEGSPRGNTIYF.

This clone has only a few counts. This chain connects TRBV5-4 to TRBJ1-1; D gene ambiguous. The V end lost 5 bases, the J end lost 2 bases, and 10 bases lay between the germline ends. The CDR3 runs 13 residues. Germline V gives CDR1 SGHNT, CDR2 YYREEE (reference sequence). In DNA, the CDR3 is TGTGCCAGCAGTCATACGGGCAACACTGAAGCTTTCTTT. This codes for CASSHTGNTEAFF. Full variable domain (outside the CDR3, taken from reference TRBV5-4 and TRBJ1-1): ETGVTQSPTHLIKTRGQQVTLRCSSQSGHNTVSWYQQALGQGPQFIFQYYREEENGRGNFPPRFSGLQFPNYSSELNVNALELDDSALYLCASSHTGNTEAFFGQGTRLTVV.

This CDR3 is CASSYYRGSVQPQHF. Written as DNA, the CDR3 is TGTGCCAGCAGTTACTACAGGGGGTCTGTTCAGCCCCAGCATTTT. The chain couples TRBV28 to TRBJ1-5; 8 nucleotides align to TRBD1. Germline assignment: CDR1 MDHEN and CDR2 SYDVKM. The V segment lost 4 bases and the J segment 6 bases; nucleotides outside the gene matches: 8. The CDR3 spans 15 residues.

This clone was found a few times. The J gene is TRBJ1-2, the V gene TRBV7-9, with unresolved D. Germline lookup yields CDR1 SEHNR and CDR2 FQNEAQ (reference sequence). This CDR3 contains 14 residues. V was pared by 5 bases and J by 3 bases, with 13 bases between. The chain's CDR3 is CASSPTDRYYGYTF. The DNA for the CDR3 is TGTGCCAGCAGCCCGACGGATCGTTACTATGGCTACACCTTC. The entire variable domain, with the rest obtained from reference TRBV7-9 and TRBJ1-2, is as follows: DTGVSQNPRHKITKRGQNVTFRCDPISEHNRLYWYRQTLGQGPEFLTYFQNEAQLEKSRLLSDRFSAERPKGSFSTLEIQRTEQGDSAMYLCASSPTDRYYGYTFGSGTRLTVV.

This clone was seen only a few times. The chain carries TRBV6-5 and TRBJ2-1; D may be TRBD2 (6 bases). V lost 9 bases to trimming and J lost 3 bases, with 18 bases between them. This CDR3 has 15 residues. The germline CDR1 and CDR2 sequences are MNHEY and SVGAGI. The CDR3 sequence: CASRAGTGDYNEQFF. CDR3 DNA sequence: TGTGCCAGTCGTGCCGGGACGGGGGACTACAATGAGCAGTTCTTC.

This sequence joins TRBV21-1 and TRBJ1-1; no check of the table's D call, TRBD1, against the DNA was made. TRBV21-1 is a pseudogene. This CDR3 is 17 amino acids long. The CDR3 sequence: CASSKGARDRENTEAFF. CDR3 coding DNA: TGTGCCAGCAGCAAAGGTGCGAGGGACAGGGAGAACACTGAAGCTTTCTTT.

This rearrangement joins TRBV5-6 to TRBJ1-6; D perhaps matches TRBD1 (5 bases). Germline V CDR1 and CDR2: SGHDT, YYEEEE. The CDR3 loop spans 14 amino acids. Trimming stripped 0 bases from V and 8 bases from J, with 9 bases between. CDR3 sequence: CASSLEGLDSPLHF. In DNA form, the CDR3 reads TGTGCCAGCAGCTTGGAGGGGTTGGATTCACCCCTCCACTTT.

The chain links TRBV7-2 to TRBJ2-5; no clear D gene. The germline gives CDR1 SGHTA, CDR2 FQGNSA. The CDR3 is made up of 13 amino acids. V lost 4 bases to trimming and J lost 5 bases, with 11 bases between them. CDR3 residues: CASSWRQRETQYF. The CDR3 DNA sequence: TGTGCCAGCAGCTGGCGACAACGGGAGACCCAGTACTTC.

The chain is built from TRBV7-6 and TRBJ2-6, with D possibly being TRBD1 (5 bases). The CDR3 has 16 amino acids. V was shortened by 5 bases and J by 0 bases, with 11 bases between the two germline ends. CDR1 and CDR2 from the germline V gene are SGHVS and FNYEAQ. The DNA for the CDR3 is TGTGCCAGCAGCGACAGCTCATTCTCTGGGGCCAACGTCCTGACTTTC. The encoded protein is CASSDSSFSGANVLTF.

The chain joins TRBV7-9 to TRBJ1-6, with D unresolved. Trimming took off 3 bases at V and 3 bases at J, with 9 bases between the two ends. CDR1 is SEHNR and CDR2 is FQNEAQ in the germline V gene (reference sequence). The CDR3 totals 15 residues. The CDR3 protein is CASSFFRDYNSPLHF. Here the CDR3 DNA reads TGTGCCAGCAGCTTCTTCCGGGACTATAATTCACCCCTCCACTTT.

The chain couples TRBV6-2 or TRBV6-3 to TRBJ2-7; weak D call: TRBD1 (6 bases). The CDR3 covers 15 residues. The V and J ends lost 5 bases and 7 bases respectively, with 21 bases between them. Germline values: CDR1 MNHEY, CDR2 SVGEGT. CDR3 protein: CASSPLDRPYGEQYF. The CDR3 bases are TGTGCCAGCAGTCCCCTGGACAGACCCTATGGGGAGCAGTACTTC.

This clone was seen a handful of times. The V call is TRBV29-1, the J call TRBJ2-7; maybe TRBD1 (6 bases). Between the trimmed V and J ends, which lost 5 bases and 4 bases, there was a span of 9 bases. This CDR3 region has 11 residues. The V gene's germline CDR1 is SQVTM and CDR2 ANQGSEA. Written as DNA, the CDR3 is TGCAGCGTTTGGACAGAATACGAGCAGTACTTC. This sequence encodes CSVWTEYEQYF.

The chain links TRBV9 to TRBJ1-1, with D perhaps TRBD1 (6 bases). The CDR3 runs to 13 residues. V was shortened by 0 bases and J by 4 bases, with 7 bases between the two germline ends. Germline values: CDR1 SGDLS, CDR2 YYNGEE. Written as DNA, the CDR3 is TGTGCCAGCAGCGTAGAGACAGGCACTGAAGCTTTCTTT. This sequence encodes CASSVETGTEAFF.

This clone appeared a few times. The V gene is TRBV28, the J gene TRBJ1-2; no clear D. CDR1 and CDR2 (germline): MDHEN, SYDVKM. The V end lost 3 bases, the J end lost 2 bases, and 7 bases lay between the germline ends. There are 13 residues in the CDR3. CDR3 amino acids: CASSFWKNYGYTF. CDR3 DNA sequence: TGTGCCAGCAGTTTTTGGAAGAACTATGGCTACACCTTC.

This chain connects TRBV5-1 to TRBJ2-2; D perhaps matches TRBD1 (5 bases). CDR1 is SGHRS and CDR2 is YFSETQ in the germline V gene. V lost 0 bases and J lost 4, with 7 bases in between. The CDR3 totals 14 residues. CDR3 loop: CASSLGQGTGELFF. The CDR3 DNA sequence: TGCGCCAGCAGCTTGGGCCAGGGCACCGGGGAGCTGTTTTTT.

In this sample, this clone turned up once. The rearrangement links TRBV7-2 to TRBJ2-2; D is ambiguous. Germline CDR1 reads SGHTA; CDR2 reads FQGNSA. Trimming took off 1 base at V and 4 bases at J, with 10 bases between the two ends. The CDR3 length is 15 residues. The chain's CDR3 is CASSLGMPGTGELFF. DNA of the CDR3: TGTGCCAGCAGCTTAGGGATGCCGGGCACCGGGGAGCTGTTTTTT.

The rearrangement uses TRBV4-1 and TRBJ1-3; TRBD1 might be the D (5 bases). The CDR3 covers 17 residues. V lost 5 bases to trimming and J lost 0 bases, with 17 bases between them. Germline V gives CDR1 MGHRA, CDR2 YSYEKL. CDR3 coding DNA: TGCGCCAGCAGCTTCCAGCCTCAGGGTATCTCTGGAAACACCATATATTTT. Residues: CASSFQPQGISGNTIYF.

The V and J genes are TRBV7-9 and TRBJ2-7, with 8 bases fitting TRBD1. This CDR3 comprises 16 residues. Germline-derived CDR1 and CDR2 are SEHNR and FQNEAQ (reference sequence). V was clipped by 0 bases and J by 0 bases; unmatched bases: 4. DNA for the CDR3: TGTGCCAGCAGCTTAGCGGGACAGGAGAGCTCCTACGAGCAGTACTTC. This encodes CASSLAGQESSYEQYF.

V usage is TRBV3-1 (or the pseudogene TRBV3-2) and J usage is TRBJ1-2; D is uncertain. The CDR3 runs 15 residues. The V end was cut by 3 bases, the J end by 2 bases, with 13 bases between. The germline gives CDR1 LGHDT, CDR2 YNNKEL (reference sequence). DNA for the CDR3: TGTGCCAGCAGCCAGGGATTCAGCGAGAACTATGGCTACACCTTC. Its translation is CASSQGFSENYGYTF.

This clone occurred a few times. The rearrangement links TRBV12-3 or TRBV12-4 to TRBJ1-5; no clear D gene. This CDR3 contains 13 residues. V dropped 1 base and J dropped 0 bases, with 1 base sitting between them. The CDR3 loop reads CASSLDSNQPQHF. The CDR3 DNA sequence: TGTGCCAGCAGTTTAGATAGCAATCAGCCCCAGCATTTT.

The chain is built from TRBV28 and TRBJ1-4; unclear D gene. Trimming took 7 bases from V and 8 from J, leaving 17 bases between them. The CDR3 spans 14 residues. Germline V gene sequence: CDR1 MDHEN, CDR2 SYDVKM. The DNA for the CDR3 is TGTGCCAGCACCCTCGCCGGGGTTGAGGAAAAACTGTTTTTT. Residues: CASTLAGVEEKLFF.

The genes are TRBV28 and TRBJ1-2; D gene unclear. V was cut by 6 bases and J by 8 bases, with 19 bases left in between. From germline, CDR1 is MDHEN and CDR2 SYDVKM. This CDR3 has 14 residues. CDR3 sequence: CASSREILTRGYTF. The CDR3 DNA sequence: TGTGCCAGCAGCCGCGAAATTCTAACGAGGGGCTACACCTTC.